Shown below are 27 T cell receptor beta chains from a single sample sequenced in a study of beta chain features in type 1 diabetes. The sequenced template was cDNA made from the entire isolated RNA. Data came from immunoSEQ multiplex PCR; TCRdb stores just in-frame clones and leaves some out. The repertoire holds fewer than 300,000 clones, with roughly 22% as singletons. The study, taken as a whole, reports: Shorter TCRB CDR3s, moderately but significantly so, were found in Type 1 diabetes patients in all four CD4+ subsets.

These receptors are not linked to any known antigen. The sample was naive CD4+ T cells from blood. Source of these receptors: a woman in her 40s with type 1 diabetes.

The chain is built from TRBV11-2 and TRBJ2-7; D might be TRBD2 (6 bases). The CDR3 totals 13 residues. CDR1 and CDR2 (germline): SGHAT, FQNNGV. Trimming cost V 7 bases and J 7 bases, with 17 bases left between them. Written as DNA, the CDR3 is TGTGCCAGCACCGTAGACCGCCTAGCGGAGCAGTACTTC. Protein product: CASTVDRLAEQYF.

The chain links TRBV6-1 to TRBJ2-5, with 7 bases aligning to TRBD2. Looked up from germline, CDR1 is MNHNS and CDR2 is SASEGT. V lost 6 bases and J lost 2; bases outside the gene matches: 6. CDR3 size: 14 residues. CDR3 nucleotide sequence: TGTGCCAGCAGAAGGGGAGGGGAGCAAGAGACCCAGTACTTC. It specifies CASRRGGEQETQYF.

The V gene is TRBV7-9, the J gene TRBJ1-5; possible D gene TRBD1, 6 bases. Germline CDR1 is SEHNR and CDR2 is FQNEAQ (reference sequence). The V gene lost 5 bases and the J gene lost 3 bases, with 11 bases spanning the gap. The CDR3 is 14 amino acids. As DNA, the CDR3 is TGTGCCAGCAGCCCTCAGGGGTACAATCAGCCCCAGCATTTT. Its protein product is CASSPQGYNQPQHF.

This clone was seen only a few times. The gene calls are TRBV7-9 and TRBJ2-2; 7 positions agree with TRBD1. The trim removed 5 bases at V and 4 bases at J, leaving 13 bases unmatched. From germline, CDR1 is SEHNR and CDR2 FQNEAQ (reference sequence). The CDR3 is 17 amino acids. Here the CDR3 DNA reads TGTGCCAGCAGCCCATTTCGGGCAGGGGGATTCACCGGGGAGCTGTTTTTT. Translating gives CASSPFRAGGFTGELFF. Full variable domain (missing parts from reference TRBV7-9 and TRBJ2-2): DTGVSQNPRHKITKRGQNVTFRCDPISEHNRLYWYRQTLGQGPEFLTYFQNEAQLEKSRLLSDRFSAERPKGSFSTLEIQRTEQGDSAMYLCASSPFRAGGFTGELFFGEGSRLTVL.

This clone has more than one count but fewer than ten. The chain has TRBV25-1 and TRBJ1-1; maybe TRBD1 (6 bases). This CDR3 is 14 amino acids long. Trimming removed 5 bases at V and 6 bases at J, with 16 bases between. CDR1 and CDR2 (germline): MGHDK, SYGVNS. CDR3 DNA: TGTGCCAGCAGTCCCACTACAGGGTATCCTGAAGCTTTCTTT. This gives the protein CASSPTTGYPEAFF.

The chain carries TRBV4-3 and TRBJ2-7; the D gene is possibly TRBD2 (6 bases). The CDR3 consists of 13 residues. V was shortened by 0 bases and J by 4 bases, with 7 bases between the two germline ends. From germline, CDR1 is LGHNA and CDR2 YSLEER. This CDR3 reads CASSQELAYEQYF. CDR3 in DNA: TGCGCCAGCAGCCAAGAACTAGCTTACGAGCAGTACTTC.

The V call is TRBV28, the J call TRBJ2-7; TRBD2 matches at 9 bases. V lost 5 bases to trimming and J lost 5 bases; unmatched junction nucleotides: 7. Germline V gene data show CDR1 as MDHEN and CDR2 as SYDVKM. The CDR3 totals 14 residues. The CDR3 reads CASSLAGTSNEQYF. The CDR3 DNA reads as TGTGCCAGCAGTCTCGCCGGGACTAGCAACGAGCAGTACTTC.

This clone appeared a few times. This sequence joins TRBV25-1 and TRBJ2-7; TRBD1 matches at 7 bases. Trimming at V came to 5 bases and at J to 7 bases, leaving 8 bases not matched to a gene. CDR3 length: 13 amino acids. Germline values: CDR1 MGHDK, CDR2 SYGVNS. CDR3 sequence: CASSPDRVGEQYF. In DNA, the CDR3 is TGTGCCAGCAGTCCCGACAGGGTGGGAGAGCAGTACTTC.

This clone was seen a handful of times. This chain joins TRBV4-2 and TRBJ1-1, with a tentative D call TRBD1 (6 bases). The CDR3 spans 15 residues. CDR1 and CDR2 from the germline V gene are LGHNA and YNFKEQ. Trimming removed 4 bases from V and 6 bases from J, with 18 bases in between. The CDR3 here is CASSLKGQFGAEAFF. The CDR3 coding sequence is TGTGCCAGCAGCCTAAAAGGACAGTTCGGAGCTGAAGCTTTCTTT.

In its sample, this clone was seen a few times. This chain joins TRBV30 and TRBJ2-7; 8 positions agree with TRBD2. The CDR3 spans 14 residues. V trimming: 0 bases; J trimming: 4 bases; junction bases outside the gene matches: 5. Germline CDR1 and CDR2: GTSNPN and SVGIG (reference sequence). The CDR3 sequence: CAWSVNSGTYEQYF. In nucleotides, the CDR3 is TGTGCCTGGAGTGTAAATAGCGGGACTTACGAGCAGTACTTC. The full variable domain, rest sourced from reference TRBV30 and TRBJ2-7, is SQTIHQWPATLVQPVGSPLSLECTVEGTSNPNLYWYRQAAGRGLQLLFYSVGIGQISSEVPQNLSASRPQDRQFILSSKKLLLSDSGFYLCAWSVNSGTYEQYFGPGTRLTVT.

The V and J genes are TRBV5-4 and TRBJ2-7; weak D call: TRBD1 (6 bases). V lost 2 bases and J lost 3, with 9 bases in between. The V gene's germline CDR1 is SGHNT and CDR2 YYREEE (reference sequence). The CDR3 has 13 residues. The CDR3: CASSFGQFYEQYF. The CDR3 nucleotides are TGTGCCAGCAGCTTCGGACAGTTCTACGAGCAGTACTTC.

The chain links TRBV5-1 to TRBJ1-1, with D possibly matching TRBD1 (5 bases). This CDR3 spans 14 amino acids. V lost 4 bases and J lost 5, with 15 bases in between. Germline loops: CDR1 SGHRS, CDR2 YFSETQ. DNA for the CDR3: TGCGCCAGCAGCCGTCCGGGGGTTATGACTGAAGCTTTCTTT. Protein product: CASSRPGVMTEAFF.

V gene TRBV15 combines with J gene TRBJ1-5; D not resolved. Trimming removed 4 bases from V and 7 bases from J, with 17 bases in between. Germline CDR1 LNHNV, CDR2 YYDKDF (reference sequence). This CDR3 contains 15 residues. The CDR3 loop is CATSTPANSGQPQHF. CDR3 sequence (DNA): TGTGCCACCAGCACCCCGGCCAACTCGGGACAGCCCCAGCATTTT.

This clone was counted a few times. The chain is built from TRBV6-6 and TRBJ1-3, with D perhaps matching TRBD1 (6 bases). The CDR3 runs to 13 residues. The V gene lost 8 bases and the J gene lost 1 base, with 9 bases spanning the gap. Germline V gives CDR1 MNHNY, CDR2 SVGAGI (reference sequence). The CDR3 here is CASWGQSGNTIYF. The CDR3 coding sequence is TGTGCCAGCTGGGGGCAGTCTGGAAACACCATATATTTT.

The chain recombines TRBV29-1 with TRBJ2-7, with TRBD1 matching 12 bases. The V gene's germline CDR1 is SQVTM and CDR2 ANQGSEA. The length of the CDR3 is 13 residues. V was pared by 3 bases and J by 7 bases, with 4 bases of the junction left unmatched. The CDR3 DNA follows: TGCAGCGTTGAGCGGGACAGGGGGCGGGAGCAGTACTTC. Residues: CSVERDRGREQYF.

This clone appeared a few times. The chain is built from TRBV28 and TRBJ2-5; a possible D gene is TRBD2 (5 bases). Germline V gene data show CDR1 as MDHEN and CDR2 as SYDVKM. CDR3 length equals 13 residues. Trimming cost V 3 bases and J 5 bases, with 10 bases left between them. CDR3 amino acids: CASSFNRGETQYF. CDR3 sequence (DNA): TGTGCCAGCAGTTTTAACCGAGGGGAGACCCAGTACTTC.

This clone was found a few times. The chain joins TRBV29-1 to TRBJ2-5; 8 bases are a match to TRBD1. Germline V gene data show CDR1 as SQVTM and CDR2 as ANQGSEA. This CDR3 is 15 amino acids long. Germline trimming cut 2 bases from V and 4 bases from J; bases unmatched to any gene: 9. The CDR3 bases are TGCAGCGTTGAAAGGTCGAGAACAGGGGGAGAGACCCAGTACTTC. It translates to CSVERSRTGGETQYF.

This clone has only a few counts. The chain employs TRBV7-2 and TRBJ2-7, with 7 bases identical to TRBD1. This CDR3 spans 13 amino acids. V gave up 5 bases and J gave up 7 bases; unmatched junction bases: 8. Germline V gene data show CDR1 as SGHTA and CDR2 as FQGNSA. For the CDR3, the DNA is TGTGCCAGCAGCCCCGACAGGGCCAGGGAGCAGTACTTC. Translation: CASSPDRAREQYF.

This clone was seen a few times. The rearrangement links TRBV5-1 to TRBJ1-5; D perhaps matches TRBD1 (5 bases). CDR3 length: 14 amino acids. Germline assignment: CDR1 SGHRS and CDR2 YFSETQ. Trimming took 4 bases from V and 0 from J, leaving 8 bases between them. The CDR3 region is CASSGGDSNQPQHF. The CDR3 nucleotides read TGCGCCAGCAGCGGGGGGGATAGCAATCAGCCCCAGCATTTT.

This clone was observed a handful of times. The V gene is TRBV2, the J gene TRBJ1-6, with D possibly matching TRBD1 (6 bases). The CDR3 sequence is 15 residues long. Trimming took 5 bases from V and 5 from J, leaving 13 bases between them. Germline CDR1 SNHLY, CDR2 FYNNEI. CDR3 in amino acids: CASSYQGQNNSPLHF. The CDR3 DNA reads TGTGCCAGCAGTTACCAGGGGCAAAATAATTCACCCCTCCACTTT.

This clone showed up just a few times. The rearrangement joins TRBV28 to TRBJ2-1, with D unclear. Germline lookup yields CDR1 MDHEN and CDR2 SYDVKM. CDR3 length: 14 residues. Trimming removed 1 base at V and 6 bases at J, with 10 bases between. CDR3 bases: TGTGCCAGCAGTTTATCGCGCAGAGGCAATGAGCAGTTCTTC. This sequence encodes CASSLSRRGNEQFF.

This clone appeared a few times. The chain combines TRBV6-5 with TRBJ2-7; 9 bases are shared with TRBD2. This CDR3 region has 14 residues. In germline, CDR1 is MNHEY, CDR2 SVGAGI. J gave up 0 bases and V 7 bases, and 4 bases lay outside the gene matches. CDR3 loop: CASNSGRSSYEQYF. The CDR3 DNA reads as TGTGCCAGCAACAGCGGGAGGAGCTCCTACGAGCAGTACTTC.

The chain combines TRBV18 with TRBJ2-7; TRBD1 might be the D (6 bases). The V end lost 6 bases, the J end lost 1 base, and 16 bases lay between the germline ends. Germline CDR1 is KGHSH and CDR2 is LQKENI. The CDR3 runs 15 residues. The CDR3 DNA sequence: TGTGCCAGCTCCCCCTCGGGGCAGGGGTCCTACGAGCAGTACTTC. Its protein is CASSPSGQGSYEQYF.

This clone turned up a few times. The chain employs TRBV9 and TRBJ2-7, with a tentative D call TRBD2 (6 bases). CDR1 and CDR2 (germline): SGDLS, YYNGEE. The V and J ends lost 0 bases and 7 bases respectively, with 14 bases between them. This CDR3 comprises 14 residues. As DNA, the CDR3 is TGTGCCAGCAGCGTAGTAGGAGGGGTTGGTGAGCAGTACTTC. Encoded protein: CASSVVGGVGEQYF.

The J gene is TRBJ2-7, the V gene TRBV11-2; D might be TRBD1 (7 bases). V lost 1 base to trimming and J lost 3 bases, with 10 bases between them. In germline, CDR1 is SGHAT, CDR2 FQNNGV. This CDR3 contains 14 residues. CDR3 in amino acids: CASSLGRGVYEQYF. As DNA, the CDR3 is TGTGCCAGCAGCTTAGGCAGGGGGGTCTACGAGCAGTACTTC.

For the CDR3, the DNA is TGCAGCGTTGCTCTGAGCATGAACACTGAAGCTTTCTTT. As protein: CSVALSMNTEAFF. The chain combines TRBV29-1 with TRBJ1-1; D ambiguous. CDR1 SQVTM and CDR2 ANQGSEA come from the germline V gene. This CDR3 comprises 13 residues. Trimming removed 4 bases at V and 0 bases at J, with 9 bases between.

Only a few counts were recorded for this clone. This chain joins TRBV25-1 and TRBJ2-2; 7 bases fit TRBD1. J lost 0 bases, V lost 4 bases, and 5 bases had no gene match. CDR1 is MGHDK, CDR2 SYGVNS, per germline. The CDR3 is made up of 16 amino acids. This chain's CDR3 is CASSALTGPNTGELFF. The CDR3 DNA follows: TGTGCCAGCAGTGCCCTGACAGGGCCGAACACCGGGGAGCTGTTTTTT.